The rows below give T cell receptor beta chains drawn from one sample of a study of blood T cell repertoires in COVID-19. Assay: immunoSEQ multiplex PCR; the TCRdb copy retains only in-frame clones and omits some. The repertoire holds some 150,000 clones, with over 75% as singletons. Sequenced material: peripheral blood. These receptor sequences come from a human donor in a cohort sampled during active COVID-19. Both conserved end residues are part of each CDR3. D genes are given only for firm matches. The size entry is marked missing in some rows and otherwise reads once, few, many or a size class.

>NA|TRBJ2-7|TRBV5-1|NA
CASSFTTSLTSYEQYF
TGCGCCAGCAGCTTCACTACAAGTCTAACCTCCTACGAGCAGTACTTC
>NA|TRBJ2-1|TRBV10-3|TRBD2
CAIRPGLADNEQFF
TGTGCCATCAGACCGGGACTAGCGGACAATGAGCAGTTCTTC
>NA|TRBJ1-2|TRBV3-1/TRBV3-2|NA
CASSPQNHKLNPGDGYTF
TGTGCCAGCAGCCCCCAAAACCACAAATTGAACCCCGGAGATGGCTACACCTTC
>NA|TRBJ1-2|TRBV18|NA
CASSGQGTHGYTF
TGTGCCAGCTCGGGGCAGGGGACGCATGGCTACACCTTC
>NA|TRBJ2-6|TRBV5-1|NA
CASSFSGTGANVLTF
TGCGCCAGCAGCTTTTCAGGGACTGGGGCCAACGTCCTGACTTTC
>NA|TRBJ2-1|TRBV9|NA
CASSVEDTSRNSYNEQFF
TGTGCCAGCAGCGTAGAGGATACTAGCCGCAACTCCTACAATGAGCAGTTCTTC
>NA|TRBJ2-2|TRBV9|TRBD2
CASSPRTSGRAMSGELFF
TGTGCCAGCAGCCCCCGGACTAGCGGGAGGGCCATGTCCGGGGAGCTGTTTTTT
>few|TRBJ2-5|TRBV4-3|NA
CASSQELMGGETQYF
TGCGCCAGCAGCCAGGAATTGATGGGGGGAGAGACCCAGTACTTC
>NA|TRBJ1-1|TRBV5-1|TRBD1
CASSPGTDVMNTEAFF
TGCGCCAGCAGCCCCGGGACAGATGTTATGAACACTGAAGCTTTCTTT
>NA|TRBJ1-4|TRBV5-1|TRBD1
CASSHDGTGKEKLFF
TGCGCCAGCAGCCATGACGGGACAGGAAAAGAAAAACTGTTTTTT
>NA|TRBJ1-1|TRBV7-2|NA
CASSPQGLTEAFF
TGTGCCAGCAGCCCACAGGGTCTCACTGAAGCTTTCTTT
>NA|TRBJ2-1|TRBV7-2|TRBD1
CASRPPGQGYPEQFF
TGTGCCAGCAGACCACCGGGACAGGGGTACCCTGAGCAGTTCTTC
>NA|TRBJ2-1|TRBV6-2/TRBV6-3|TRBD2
CASSASGRRAGRQFF
TGTGCCAGCAGTGCCAGCGGGAGGCGCGCAGGGAGGCAGTTCTTC
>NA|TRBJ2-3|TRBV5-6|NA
CASSPQAGLTDTQYF
TGTGCCAGCAGCCCCCAGGCAGGGTTGACAGATACGCAGTATTTT
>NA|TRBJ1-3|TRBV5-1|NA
CASSLSPLTNTIYF
TGCGCCAGCAGCTTGTCGCCCCTAACAAACACCATATATTTT
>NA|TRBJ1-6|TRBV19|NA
CASSRGRMGGSPLHF
TGTGCCAGTAGTAGGGGTAGAATGGGGGGTTCACCCCTCCACTTT
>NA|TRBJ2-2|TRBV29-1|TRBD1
CSVKGQGNTGELFF
TGCAGCGTAAAGGGACAGGGCAACACCGGGGAGCTGTTTTTT
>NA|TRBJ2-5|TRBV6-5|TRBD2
CASSLAGGPLETQYF
TGTGCCAGCAGTCTAGCGGGGGGGCCCTTAGAGACCCAGTACTTC
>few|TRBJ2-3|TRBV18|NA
CASSSETDTQYF
TGTGCCAGCTCATCAGAAACAGATACGCAGTATTTT
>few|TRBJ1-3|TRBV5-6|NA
CASSYRSPLNTIYF
TGTGCCAGCAGCTACCGGTCTCCCTTAAACACCATATATTTT
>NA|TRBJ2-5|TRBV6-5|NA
CASTKQVVGTQYF
TGTGCCAGCACCAAACAGGTAGTGGGTACCCAGTACTTC
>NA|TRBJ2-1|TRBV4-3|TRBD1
CASSQGQGWGNEQFF
TGCGCCAGCAGCCAGGGACAGGGTTGGGGGAATGAGCAGTTCTTC
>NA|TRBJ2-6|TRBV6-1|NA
CASRTGIAGANVLTF
TGTGCCAGCAGGACAGGAATCGCTGGGGCCAACGTCCTGACTTTC
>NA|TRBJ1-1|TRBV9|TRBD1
CASSRQGDTEAFF
TGTGCCAGCAGCAGACAGGGGGACACTGAAGCTTTCTTT
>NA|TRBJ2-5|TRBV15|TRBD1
CATSRGETGPQETQYF
TGTGCCACCAGCAGAGGCGAGACAGGGCCCCAAGAGACCCAGTACTTC
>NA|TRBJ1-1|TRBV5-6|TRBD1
CASRSTGGTEAFF
TGTGCCAGCAGGTCCACAGGGGGCACTGAAGCTTTCTTT
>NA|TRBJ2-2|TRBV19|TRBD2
CASSIDDPRREGNTGELFF
TGTGCCAGTAGTATAGATGACCCCCGGCGGGAGGGCAACACCGGGGAGCTGTTTTTT
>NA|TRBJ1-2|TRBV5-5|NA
CASSLVTQGSYGYTF
TGTGCCAGCAGCTTGGTAACTCAGGGGTCCTATGGCTACACCTTC
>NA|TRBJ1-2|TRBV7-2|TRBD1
CASSETGKGYTF
TGTGCCAGCAGCGAGACAGGGAAGGGCTACACCTTC
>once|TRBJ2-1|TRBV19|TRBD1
CASSIYRGYNEQFF
TGTGCCAGTAGTATTTACAGGGGATACAATGAGCAGTTCTTC
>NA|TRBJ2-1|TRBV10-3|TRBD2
CAISAERGSGSYNEQFF
TGTGCCATCAGTGCCGAGCGAGGTAGCGGGTCCTACAATGAGCAGTTCTTC
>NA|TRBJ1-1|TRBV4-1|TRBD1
CASSSGQGANTEAFF
TGCGCCAGCAGCTCGGGACAGGGGGCGAACACTGAAGCTTTCTTT
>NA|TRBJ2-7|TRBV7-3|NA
CASSLSPGSYEQYF
TGTGCCAGCAGCTTATCCCCAGGATCCTACGAGCAGTACTTC
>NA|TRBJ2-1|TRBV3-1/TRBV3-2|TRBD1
CASSQDGTGDGVEQFF
TGTGCCAGCAGCCAAGATGGAACAGGGGATGGTGTTGAGCAGTTCTTC
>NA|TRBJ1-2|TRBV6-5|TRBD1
CASSNSRGPYGYTF
TGTGCCAGCAGTAACTCCAGGGGGCCTTATGGCTACACCTTC
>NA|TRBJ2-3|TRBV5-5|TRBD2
CASSSGRGNVQYF
TGTGCCAGCAGCTCCGGGAGGGGTAACGTGCAGTATTTT
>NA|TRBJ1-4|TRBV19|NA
CASSISGDEKLFF
TGTGCCAGTAGTATTTCGGGGGATGAAAAACTGTTTTTT
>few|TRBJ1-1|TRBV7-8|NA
CASSPRRGIVEAFF
TGTGCCAGCAGCCCCCGACGAGGTATAGTTGAAGCTTTCTTT
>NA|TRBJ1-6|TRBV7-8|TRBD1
CASSFGTGSSYNSPLHF
TGTGCCAGCAGCTTTGGGACAGGGAGCTCCTATAATTCACCCCTCCACTTT
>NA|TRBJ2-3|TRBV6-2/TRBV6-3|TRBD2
CASSYLAGRSTDTQYF
TGTGCCAGCAGTTATCTAGCGGGGAGAAGCACAGATACGCAGTATTTT
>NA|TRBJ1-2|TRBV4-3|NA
CASSQDWHNNYGYTF
TGCGCCAGCAGCCAAGATTGGCACAATAACTATGGCTACACCTTC
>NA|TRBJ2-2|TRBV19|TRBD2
CASTDRTRGADTGELFF
TGTGCCAGTACCGACCGGACTAGGGGTGCGGACACCGGGGAGCTGTTTTTT
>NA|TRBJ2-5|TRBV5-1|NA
CASTKTEAGTQYF
TGCGCCAGCACCAAGACGGAGGCCGGGACCCAGTACTTC
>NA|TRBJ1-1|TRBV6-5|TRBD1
CASSRTRRDREAFF
TGTGCCAGCAGTAGAACTCGTCGGGACAGGGAGGCTTTCTTT
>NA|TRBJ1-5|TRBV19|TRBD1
CASAGQGESQPQHF
TGTGCCAGTGCCGGACAGGGGGAAAGTCAGCCCCAGCATTTT
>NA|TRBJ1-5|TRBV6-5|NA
CASSYGPPADQPQHF
TGTGCCAGCAGTTACGGTCCCCCGGCGGATCAGCCCCAGCATTTT
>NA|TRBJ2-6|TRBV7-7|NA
CASSPGLSGANVLTF
TGTGCTAGCAGCCCGGGACTTTCTGGGGCCAACGTCCTGACTTTC
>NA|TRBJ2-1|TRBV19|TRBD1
CASRPLPGTGGKDEQFF
TGTGCCAGTAGACCCTTACCCGGGACAGGGGGCAAGGATGAGCAGTTCTTC
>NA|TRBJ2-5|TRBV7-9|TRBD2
CASSGLAGVGETQYF
TGTGCCAGCAGCGGACTAGCGGGAGTCGGAGAGACCCAGTACTTC
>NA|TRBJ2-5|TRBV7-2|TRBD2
CASSLVAREGRETQYF
TGTGCCAGCAGCTTAGTGGCGCGGGAGGGTCGGGAGACCCAGTACTTC
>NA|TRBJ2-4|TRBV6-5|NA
CASRELSKNIQYF
TGTGCCAGCAGGGAGCTGTCCAAAAACATTCAGTACTTC